Listed below are T cell receptor beta chains from one sample, sequenced in a study of beta chain features in type 1 diabetes. Libraries were prepared by immunoSEQ multiplex PCR; TCRdb keeps only in-frame clonotypes and omits some of them. The sample carries 300,000 or so clones, under 8.5% recorded once. Sequences were obtained from central memory CD4+ T cells from blood. These receptors all stem from a woman under 30 in good health. The CDR3 runs from the conserved cysteine through the conserved F or W. D genes are given only for firm matches. Not all rows give a size; the values are once, few, many and, for expanded clones, a class.

d_call,v_call,clone_size,j_call,cdr3_aa,cdr3_nt
NA,TRBV2,NA,TRBJ2-5,CASSPSRAVQTQYF,TGTGCCAGCAGTCCGTCCAGGGCCGTCCAGACCCAGTACTTC
NA,TRBV7-6,few,TRBJ2-4,CAKTTGSKNIQYF,TGTGCCAAAACCACGGGGTCTAAAAACATTCAGTACTTC
NA,TRBV7-6,NA,TRBJ1-4,CASSLSVRPGHEKLFF,TGTGCCAGCAGCTTAAGCGTACGGCCAGGCCATGAAAAACTGTTTTTT
NA,TRBV6-6,few,TRBJ2-7,CASSLNLDSAYEQYF,TGTGCCAGCAGTTTGAATCTGGATAGCGCCTACGAGCAGTACTTC
NA,TRBV5-1,many,TRBJ2-2,CASSVQGWNTGELFF,TGCGCCAGCAGCGTTCAGGGATGGAACACCGGGGAGCTGTTTTTT
NA,TRBV6-1,NA,TRBJ2-7,CASGRRENYEQYF,TGTGCCAGCGGTCGAAGGGAAAACTACGAGCAGTACTTC
NA,TRBV6-1,few,TRBJ1-5,CASSVHSLNQPQHF,TGTGCCAGCAGTGTGCACAGTTTAAATCAGCCCCAGCATTTT
NA,TRBV27,NA,TRBJ2-4,CAARKTDKNIQYF,TGTGCCGCCAGGAAGACGGATAAAAACATTCAGTACTTC
NA,TRBV19,few,TRBJ2-2,CASSIQVGVNTGELFF,TGTGCCAGTAGTATTCAGGTGGGGGTGAACACCGGGGAGCTGTTTTTT
NA,TRBV5-6,few,TRBJ2-7,CASSLQYPRTEQYF,TGTGCCAGCAGCTTGCAGTACCCGAGGACCGAGCAGTACTTC
NA,TRBV28,few,TRBJ2-2,CASTGTYTGELFF,TGTGCCAGCACCGGGACCTACACCGGGGAGCTGTTTTTT
NA,TRBV7-2,few,TRBJ2-7,CASSLLASYEQYF,TGTGCCAGCAGCTTACTAGCTTCCTACGAGCAGTACTTC
NA,TRBV27,NA,TRBJ2-7,CASRMQLGTKEQYF,TGTGCCAGCAGAATGCAATTGGGTACGAAAGAGCAGTACTTC
NA,TRBV2,few,TRBJ2-5,CASISGTTETQYF,TGTGCCAGCATATCCGGGACAACAGAGACCCAGTACTTC
NA,TRBV2,NA,TRBJ2-6,CASKGWARTAISSGANVLTF,TGTGCCAGCAAAGGATGGGCACGTACAGCGATCAGTTCTGGGGCCAACGTCCTGACTTTC
NA,TRBV27,once,TRBJ2-7,CASSLFQASFEQYF,TGTGCCAGCAGTTTATTCCAGGCATCCTTCGAGCAGTACTTC
NA,TRBV5-4,NA,TRBJ2-3,CASSLGGLGEDTQYF,TGTGCCAGCAGCTTGGGGGGTCTGGGAGAAGATACGCAGTATTTT
NA,TRBV13,many,TRBJ2-3,CASSLKAGNTQYF,TGTGCCAGCAGCTTAAAAGCGGGCAATACGCAGTATTTT
NA,TRBV7-2,few,TRBJ2-1,CASSISTDNEQFF,TGTGCCAGCAGCATCTCGACAGACAATGAGCAGTTCTTC
NA,TRBV4-1,NA,TRBJ2-3,CASSHSVRADTQYF,TGCGCCAGCAGCCACTCTGTTAGAGCGGATACGCAGTATTTT
TRBD2,TRBV5-1,few,TRBJ2-1,CASRSGGQGLAGGLEQFF,TGCGCCAGCAGATCAGGGGGCCAGGGACTAGCGGGAGGACTAGAGCAGTTCTTC
NA,TRBV28,NA,TRBJ2-2,CASSLLASPNTGELFF,TGTGCCAGCAGTTTATTGGCGAGCCCGAACACCGGGGAGCTGTTTTTT
NA,TRBV4-2,few,TRBJ1-2,CASSPERDSSYTF,TGTGCCAGCAGCCCGGAAAGGGACTCGAGCTACACCTTC
NA,TRBV11-2,few,TRBJ2-3,CASSNQMRTPPDTQYF,TGTGCCAGCAGCAACCAAATGCGGACACCACCAGATACGCAGTATTTT
NA,TRBV7-9,few,TRBJ1-1,CASSYPWADTEAFF,TGTGCCAGCAGTTACCCTTGGGCGGACACTGAAGCTTTCTTT
NA,TRBV14,NA,TRBJ2-1,CASRPTGTPWNEQFF,TGTGCCAGCAGGCCTACCGGGACCCCTTGGAATGAGCAGTTCTTC
TRBD1,TRBV6-5,few,TRBJ1-2,CASSEGDRVYGYTF,TGTGCCAGCAGTGAAGGGGACAGAGTCTATGGCTACACCTTC
TRBD2,TRBV4-2,few,TRBJ2-3,CASSQDRAKRERADTQYF,TGTGCCAGCAGCCAAGACCGCGCTAAGCGGGAGCGTGCAGATACGCAGTATTTT
NA,TRBV7-3,few,TRBJ2-7,CASSPYEQYF,TGTGCCAGCAGCCCCTACGAGCAGTACTTC
NA,TRBV4-1,few,TRBJ2-3,CASSQDGQRTDTQYF,TGCGCCAGCAGCCAAGACGGGCAGAGAACAGATACGCAGTATTTT
NA,TRBV4-1,NA,TRBJ2-3,CASSYRESSTDTQYF,TGCGCCAGCAGCTACCGGGAGTCTAGCACAGATACGCAGTATTTT
TRBD1,TRBV2,NA,TRBJ2-7,CASRWTGTAYEQYF,TGTGCCAGCAGATGGACAGGGACCGCCTACGAGCAGTACTTC
TRBD1,TRBV28,few,TRBJ2-7,CASSIQQGSSEQYF,TGTGCCAGCAGTATCCAACAGGGGTCTAGCGAGCAGTACTTC
NA,TRBV10-3,many,TRBJ1-2,CAISESLAGYTF,TGTGCCATCAGTGAGTCGTTGGCTGGCTACACCTTC
NA,TRBV9,few,TRBJ2-2,CASSRGTTGELFF,TGTGCCAGCTCTCGTGGGACTACCGGGGAGCTGTTTTTT
NA,TRBV5-6,NA,TRBJ2-2,CASSPDRGYAGELFF,TGTGCCAGCAGCCCGGACCGGGGTTACGCCGGGGAGCTGTTTTTT
TRBD2,TRBV19,few,TRBJ2-1,CASSIDPRLAGYNEQFF,TGTGCCAGTAGTATAGATCCACGACTAGCGGGGTACAATGAGCAGTTCTTC
TRBD1,TRBV7-3,NA,TRBJ2-1,CASSSRTGGSYNEQFF,TGTGCCAGCAGCTCCCGGACAGGGGGCTCCTACAATGAGCAGTTCTTC
NA,TRBV27,few,TRBJ1-5,CASRLREGQPQHF,TGTGCCAGCAGGCTCAGGGAGGGACAGCCCCAGCATTTT
TRBD2,TRBV7-9,NA,TRBJ2-5,CASSLAGGFETQYF,TGTGCCAGCTCGCTGGCGGGGGGCTTCGAGACCCAGTACTTC
NA,TRBV18,NA,TRBJ2-1,CASSSLEGGYNEQFF,TGTGCCAGCTCCTCCTTGGAGGGGGGCTACAATGAGCAGTTCTTC
TRBD1,TRBV7-9,few,TRBJ2-2,CASSLRSAGGSGELFF,TGTGCCAGCAGCTTAAGAAGTGCAGGGGGCTCCGGGGAGCTGTTTTTT
TRBD1,TRBV6-6,few,TRBJ2-7,CASSSGQTRSYEQYF,TGTGCCAGCAGTTCGGGACAGACCCGTTCCTACGAGCAGTACTTC
TRBD2,TRBV2,NA,TRBJ2-7,CASRAGLAYEQYF,TGTGCCAGCAGGGCGGGACTAGCCTACGAGCAGTACTTC
TRBD1,TRBV5-1,few,TRBJ2-1,CASSRGTGVGDEQFF,TGCGCCAGCAGCCGAGGGACAGGGGTGGGCGATGAGCAGTTCTTC
TRBD1,TRBV25-1,few,TRBJ2-7,CASSYTGTGHMEQYF,TGTGCCAGCAGTTACACCGGGACAGGGCACATGGAGCAGTACTTC
NA,TRBV7-2,NA,TRBJ2-2,CASSLLSDGRNTGELFF,TGTGCCAGCAGCTTACTATCTGACGGGAGAAACACCGGGGAGCTGTTTTTT
TRBD2,TRBV5-6,few,TRBJ2-7,CASSLAGLAYEQYF,TGTGCCAGCAGCTTGGCGGGACTAGCCTACGAGCAGTACTTC
TRBD1,TRBV18,NA,TRBJ2-6,CASSPTGTGSSGANVLTF,TGTGCCAGCTCACCAACCGGGACAGGGTCATCTGGGGCCAACGTCCTGACTTTC
NA,TRBV5-1,few,TRBJ2-6,CASSLGQTSGANVLTF,TGCGCCAGCAGCTTGGGACAGACCTCTGGGGCCAACGTCCTGACTTTC
NA,TRBV19,many,TRBJ2-5,CASRGGNAETQYF,TGTGCCAGTAGAGGAGGGAATGCGGAGACCCAGTACTTC
NA,TRBV5-5,NA,TRBJ1-5,CASSLAFSTGQPQHF,TGTGCCAGCAGCTTGGCATTTTCGACTGGGCAGCCCCAGCATTTT
TRBD2,TRBV6-6,NA,TRBJ2-5,CASAPSTSGQETQYF,TGTGCCAGCGCCCCATCGACTAGCGGGCAAGAGACCCAGTACTTC
NA,TRBV18,NA,TRBJ1-1,CASSPKITEAFF,TGTGCCAGCTCACCAAAGATTACTGAAGCTTTCTTT
NA,TRBV7-3,few,TRBJ2-7,CASSLNFLGEQYF,TGTGCCAGCAGCTTAAACTTTTTGGGCGAGCAGTACTTC
NA,TRBV27,NA,TRBJ1-4,CASSPSWVTNEKLFF,TGTGCCAGCAGCCCCAGTTGGGTCACTAATGAAAAACTGTTTTTT
TRBD1,TRBV13,NA,TRBJ2-6,CASRTVTGAGANVLTF,TGTGCCAGCAGAACGGTGACAGGGGCTGGGGCCAACGTCCTGACTTTC
TRBD2,TRBV2,few,TRBJ2-7,CAIDIAGEDYEQYF,TGTGCCATCGACATAGCGGGAGAAGACTACGAGCAGTACTTC
NA,TRBV27,NA,TRBJ1-5,CASRSIDRDNQPQHF,TGTGCCAGCAGATCTATTGACAGAGACAATCAGCCCCAGCATTTT
NA,TRBV11-2,NA,TRBJ2-7,CASSLDRYEQYF,TGTGCCAGCAGCTTAGATCGCTACGAGCAGTACTTC